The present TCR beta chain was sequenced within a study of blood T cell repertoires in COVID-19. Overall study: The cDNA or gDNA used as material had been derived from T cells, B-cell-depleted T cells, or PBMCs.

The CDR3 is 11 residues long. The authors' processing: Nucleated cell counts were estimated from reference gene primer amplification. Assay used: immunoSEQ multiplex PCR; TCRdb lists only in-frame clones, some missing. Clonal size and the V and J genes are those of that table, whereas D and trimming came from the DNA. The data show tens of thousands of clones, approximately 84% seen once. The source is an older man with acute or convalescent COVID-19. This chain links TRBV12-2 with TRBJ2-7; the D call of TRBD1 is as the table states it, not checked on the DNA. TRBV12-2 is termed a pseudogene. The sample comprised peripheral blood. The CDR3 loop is CASRIHNEQYV. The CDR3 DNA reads TGTGCAAGTCGCATACACAACGAGCAGTACGTC.